A selection of T cell receptor beta chains follows, all from one sample in a study of T cell clones after liver transplantation. Sequencing used immunoSEQ multiplex PCR; TCRdb keeps in-frame clones, though not all of them. The data contain 25,000 to 35,000 clones, approximately 96% of them singletons. Sequenced here: CD8+ T cells from blood, sampled 12 months after liver transplant. The source is a human patient who received a liver transplant. A share of the T cells may be of graft donor origin. CDR3s include the opening cysteine and the closing phenylalanine or tryptophan. D genes are given only for firm matches. Size values are once, few and many counts, or a class for expanded clones, and some rows have none.

>TRBJ2-7|TRBV5-1|TRBD1|once
CASSLEGTVSYEQYF
TGCGCCAGCAGCTTGGAGGGGACAGTTTCCTACGAGCAGTACTTC
>TRBJ2-1|TRBV5-4|TRBD2|NA
CATGLASYNEQFF
TGTGCCACGGGACTAGCATCCTACAATGAGCAGTTCTTC
>TRBJ2-3|TRBV7-9|NA|NA
CASSLVLSTQYF
TGTGCCAGCAGCTTAGTGCTGAGTACGCAGTATTTT
>TRBJ2-7|TRBV5-1|NA|NA
CASSGPWGDEQYF
TGTGCCAGCAGCGGTCCGTGGGGCGACGAGCAGTACTTC
>TRBJ1-1|TRBV19|NA|NA
CASSTGSREAEAFF
TGTGCCAGTAGTACGGGTTCCAGGGAGGCTGAAGCTTTCTTT
>TRBJ2-5|TRBV4-2|NA|NA
CASSQGDTEETQYF
TGTGCCAGCAGCCAAGGCGACACAGAAGAGACCCAGTACTTC
>TRBJ1-2|TRBV5-6|TRBD1|NA
CASSPHGTGGAPGYTF
TGTGCCAGCAGCCCCCACGGGACAGGGGGCGCGCCGGGCTACACCTTC
>TRBJ2-2|TRBV11-3|NA|NA
CASSGPEDGELFF
TGTGCCAGCAGCGGACCGGAGGACGGGGAGCTGTTTTTT
>TRBJ2-5|TRBV7-9|NA|NA
CATSLETQYF
TGTGCTACTAGCCTAGAGACCCAGTACTTC
>TRBJ2-7|TRBV27|NA|NA
CATQDGKFYEQYF
TGTGCCACCCAGGACGGAAAATTCTACGAGCAGTACTTC
>TRBJ2-7|TRBV7-9|TRBD1|NA
CASSPGQSEQYF
TGTGCCAGCAGCCCGGGACAGAGCGAGCAGTACTTC
>TRBJ2-1|TRBV27|TRBD2|NA
CASGRPGTSGRAREQFF
TGTGCCAGCGGGCGGCCCGGGACTAGCGGGAGGGCCCGGGAGCAGTTCTTC
>TRBJ2-7|TRBV7-9|TRBD2|NA
CASSSRVSSGSSYEQYF
TGTGCCAGCAGCTCACGTGTATCTAGCGGAAGCTCCTACGAGCAGTACTTC
>TRBJ2-1|TRBV12-5|NA|once
CASGSPLEPYNEQFF
TGTGCTAGTGGTTCCCCATTGGAGCCCTACAATGAGCAGTTCTTC
>TRBJ2-7|TRBV11-2|NA|NA
CASSLGAGAYEQYF
TGTGCCAGCAGCTTAGGGGCAGGAGCCTACGAGCAGTACTTC
>TRBJ2-1|TRBV27|TRBD2|NA
CASSLRTSQGYNEQFF
TGTGCCAGCAGTTTAAGGACTAGCCAGGGGTACAATGAGCAGTTCTTC
>TRBJ2-1|TRBV28|NA|NA
CASTPSGDYNEQFF
TGTGCCAGCACACCATCGGGGGACTACAATGAGCAGTTCTTC